This record looks at one TCR beta chain sequence and its context. Its target antigen remains unknown. The sample holds no much larger clone one base away, and base qualities are not on file. This sample is drawn from a study of blood T cells in healthy people across ages (dated by TCRdb to the mid-2010s). About the full investigation: In model experiments, template switching captured roughly one uniquely barcoded TCR beta cDNA molecule for every two T cells. For two donors (one aged 18 to 29 and one aged 80 or older), the study analyzed two additional independent replicas of 1 million unique cDNA reads from the same blood draw. To avoid experimental bias, donors of different ages were randomly spread across the sequencing lanes. Using deep sequencing normalized with unique cDNA molecular identifiers, the study measured how TCR beta repertoire diversity changes with age. The donors were divided into four age groups: young (average roughly 15 years), middle-aged (almost 40), aged (approximately 62) and long-lived (around 87). Study-wide findings and limitations: Because the CMV infection status of the donors was unknown, age-related changes in expanded clonotypes may potentially have been confounded. A strong correlation was found between observed TCR beta diversity and the percentage of naive T cells measured by flow cytometry. Estimates of total diversity based on one million sequenced T cells were considered lower bounds and underestimates. Compared with the aged group, the long-lived group had more naive CD4+ T cells, fewer expanded clones and increased TCR diversity, a pattern suggesting age selection. Because profiling used bulk unsorted PBMCs, naive and antigen-experienced compartments could not be compared conclusively. Observed TCR beta diversity per million T cells fell roughly linearly with age, and a significant reduction was already apparent by age roughly 40.

The 35 to 40 donors, aged 6 to 90 years, were systemically healthy Caucasian individuals from Russia. Approximately 9 milliliters of peripheral blood were collected from each donor into EDTA-treated Vacutainer tubes. Ficoll-Paque density-gradient centrifugation was used to isolate PBMCs, with at least 7 million per sample. Trizol reagent was used to extract total RNA from the PBMCs, yielding at least 5.5 micrograms per sample. The percentages of naive CD45RAhigh/CD27high T cells were determined by flow cytometry on a PBMC aliquot from every donor. The library was obtained by 5' RACE. Sequencer: Illumina HiSeq 2500. The second PCR ran for about 6 to 11 cycles and used a J-beta primer mix along with a sample-barcoded 5' primer. Each TCR beta cDNA molecule received a unique molecular identifier from a template-switch 5' adaptor carrying 12 random nucleotides. At least 2.5 million CDR3-containing paired-end reads were obtained from each sample. All of the RNA was converted into first-strand cDNA using the Mint cDNA synthesis kit, with a TRBC-specific oligonucleotide serving as the primer. After uracil-DNA glycosylase treatment, a first 18-cycle PCR used universal primers M1SS and BC2_uni_R on all cDNA. As for the authors' bioinformatics: For normalization, 1 million high-quality reads, each with a distinct molecular identifier, were randomly selected from each sample. Instead of being binned into consensus sequences, reads that shared molecular identifiers were thrown out. MiTCR, set to a Q25 quality threshold and the strictest error-elimination algorithm, was used for CDR3 identification, clonotype clustering and error correction. Lower-bound total TCR beta diversity was estimated with a nonparametric unseen species model using Euler transformation. In-frame beta chains were kept once TCRdb had trimmed the public reads at Q25 with fastp and called clones with MiXCR. When rows share a CDR3 protein, they turn into one entry using the most common DNA and genes. TCRdb's processing, not the authors', yielded these V and J calls. The sample yields hundreds of thousands of distinct CDR3 sequences; more than 40% were counted once. About a fifth of the sample lies in the top ten.

CDR1 and CDR2, looked up from the germline V gene, are SGHTA and FQGNSA. Including cysteine and phenylalanine, the CDR3 has 13 amino acids. The CDR3 DNA has 39 bases and is translated from base 1. Trimming removed 4 bases from V and 5 bases from J, leaving 10 bases between the germline ends. The material sequenced was blood. The origin of this receptor is a man aged 60-69 years in good health. Recombination connected TRBV7-2 to TRBJ2-3, with the D gene too uncertain to name. The bases read TGTGCCAGCAGCTCGCTCCTCAAAGATACGCAGTATTTT. This codes for CASSSLLKDTQYF.